This record concerns one T cell receptor (beta chain) sequence. Its antigen remains unknown. The data belong to a study of T-cell memory formation after mild COVID-19. Whole-study results and caveats: Memory from before infection featured some responding clones, which suggests cross-reactive memory joined.

TCRdb fed the 5' RACE reads into MiXCR, producing one record per CDR3 protein. This sample carries tens of thousands of distinct CDR3 sequences, over 10% of them seen once, and the ten largest clones take roughly 27%. This CDR3 is 13 amino acids long. Deletions cut 10 bases from V and 1 base from J, with 14 bases between. Germline V gene lookup returns CDR1 ENHRY and CDR2 SYGVKD. This sequence originates from a man younger than 35 who had mild COVID-19 (a few samples of this study predate the infection). Cell type and time point are not known. V is TRBV10-3 and J is TRBJ2-7; D not resolved. Input material: PBMCs or a T cell subset sorted from them (not recorded which). CDR3 bases: TGTGCCACCCGGGCTACCCTATCCTACGAGCAGTACTTC. Translating it yields CATRATLSYEQYF.